This TCR beta chain was obtained from a study of shared clonotypes between healthy human individuals. Study information: Donor ages ranged 18 to 49 years: a couple of women, a few men.

Germline CDR1 and CDR2: GTSNPN and SVGIG (reference sequence). Trimming stripped 3 bases from V and 4 bases from J, with 9 bases between. The CDR3 runs 12 residues. Sequenced by immunoSEQ multiplex PCR; TCRdb stores in-frame clones only, minus some. The sample yields around 2,100,000 clones, around 96% seen once. CD45RO-negative cells were positively selected for CCR7, leaving out terminally differentiated effector memory CD45RA+ cells. The sequencing input was naive CD8+ T cells sorted from blood. The receptor was derived from a man aged 18 to 30 in good health. V is TRBV30 and J is TRBJ1-2; D remains ambiguous. CDR3 sequence reads: CAWSGVIYGYTF. CDR3 DNA: TGTGCCTGGAGCGGCGTAATCTATGGCTACACCTTC. Filled out from reference TRBV30 and TRBJ1-2, the complete variable domain reads SQTIHQWPATLVQPVGSPLSLECTVEGTSNPNLYWYRQAAGRGLQLLFYSVGIGQISSEVPQNLSASRPQDRQFILSSKKLLLSDSGFYLCAWSGVIYGYTFGSGTRLTVV.